The clone carrying this TCR beta chain was picked up many times. Trimming shortened V by 8 bases and J by 7 bases, and 12 bases separated the two germline ends. In germline, CDR1 is MDHEN, CDR2 SYDVKM. This CDR3 spans 11 amino acids. These data originate in a study of T cells in Graves' hyperthyroidism and ophthalmopathy. Across the study: Peripheral blood was secured at the point of initial diagnosis, before any treatment.

The TCR beta CDR3 regions underwent amplification using RNA transcripts as the source. The TCR CDR3 was amplified in a first-round RT-PCR using the HTBI primer set. TCRdb itself ran the multiplex PCR reads through MiXCR, one entry per CDR3 protein. The sample includes 240,000 or so distinct CDR3 sequences, over 15% seen only once; the top ten take around 26%. Orbital computed tomography, thyroid ultrasound, serum thyroxine and TRAb, and clinical symptoms together informed the diagnoses. This clonotype was obtained from a woman aged 18 to 35 with Graves' ophthalmopathy. The chain is built from TRBV28 and TRBJ2-7; possibly TRBD1 for D (5 bases). Sequenced sample: blood. The CDR3 here is CASRQGREQYF. The DNA of the CDR3 is TGTGCCAGCCGGCAGGGTAGAGAGCAGTACTTC.